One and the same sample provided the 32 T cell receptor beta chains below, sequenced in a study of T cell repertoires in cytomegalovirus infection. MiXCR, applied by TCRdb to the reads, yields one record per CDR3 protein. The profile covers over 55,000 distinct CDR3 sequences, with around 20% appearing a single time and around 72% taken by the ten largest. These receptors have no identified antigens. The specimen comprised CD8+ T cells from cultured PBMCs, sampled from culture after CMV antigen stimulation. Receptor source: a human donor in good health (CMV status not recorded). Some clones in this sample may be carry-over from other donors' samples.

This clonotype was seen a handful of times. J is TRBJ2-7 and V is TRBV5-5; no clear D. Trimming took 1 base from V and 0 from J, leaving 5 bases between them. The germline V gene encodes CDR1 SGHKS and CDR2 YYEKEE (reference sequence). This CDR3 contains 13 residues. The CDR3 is CASSLMNSYEQYF. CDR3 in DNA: TGTGCCAGCAGCTTGATGAACTCCTACGAGCAGTACTTC.

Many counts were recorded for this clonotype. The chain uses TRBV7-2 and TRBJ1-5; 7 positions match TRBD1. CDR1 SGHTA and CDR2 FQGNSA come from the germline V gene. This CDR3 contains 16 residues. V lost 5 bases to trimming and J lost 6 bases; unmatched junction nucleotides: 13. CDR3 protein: CASSIRWTGGVQPQHF. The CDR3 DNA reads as TGTGCCAGCAGCATACGGTGGACAGGAGGGGTTCAGCCCCAGCATTTT.

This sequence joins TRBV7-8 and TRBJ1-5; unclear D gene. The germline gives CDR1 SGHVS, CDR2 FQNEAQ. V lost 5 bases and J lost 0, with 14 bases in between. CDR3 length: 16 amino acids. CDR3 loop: CASSDQAGSSNQPQHF. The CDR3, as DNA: TGTGCCAGCAGCGACCAGGCCGGCAGTAGCAATCAGCCCCAGCATTTT.

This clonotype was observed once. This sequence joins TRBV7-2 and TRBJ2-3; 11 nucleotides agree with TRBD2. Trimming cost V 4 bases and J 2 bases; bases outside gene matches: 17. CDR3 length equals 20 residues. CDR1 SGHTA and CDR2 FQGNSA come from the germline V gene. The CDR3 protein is CASSSPGSSGGTIITDTQYF. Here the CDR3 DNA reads TGTGCCAGCAGCTCCCCGGGGTCTAGCGGGGGGACAATTATCACAGATACGCAGTATTTT.

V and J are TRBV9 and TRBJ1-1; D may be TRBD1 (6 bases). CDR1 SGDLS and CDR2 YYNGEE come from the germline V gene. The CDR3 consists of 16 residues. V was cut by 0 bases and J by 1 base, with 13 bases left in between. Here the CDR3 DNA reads TGTGCCAGCAGCGTAGGCGCGACAGGTACGAACACTGAAGCTTTCTTT. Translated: CASSVGATGTNTEAFF.

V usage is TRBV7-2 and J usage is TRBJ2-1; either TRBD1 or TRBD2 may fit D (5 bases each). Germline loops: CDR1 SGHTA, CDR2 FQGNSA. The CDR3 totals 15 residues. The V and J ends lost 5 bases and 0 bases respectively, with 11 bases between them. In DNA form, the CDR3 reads TGTGCCAGCAGCCCTTGGGGGAGCTCCTACAATGAGCAGTTCTTC. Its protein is CASSPWGSSYNEQFF.

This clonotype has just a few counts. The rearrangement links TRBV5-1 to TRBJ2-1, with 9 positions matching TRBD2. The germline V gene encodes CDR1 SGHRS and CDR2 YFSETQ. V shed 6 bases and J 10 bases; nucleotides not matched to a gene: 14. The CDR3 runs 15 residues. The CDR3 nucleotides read TGCGCCAGCACTGACGGGACTAGCCAACCTCGGGAGCAGTTCTTC. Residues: CASTDGTSQPREQFF.

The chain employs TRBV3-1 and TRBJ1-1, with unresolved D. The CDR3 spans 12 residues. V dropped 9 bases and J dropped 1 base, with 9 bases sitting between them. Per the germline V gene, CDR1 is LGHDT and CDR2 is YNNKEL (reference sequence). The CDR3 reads CASRLGNTEAFF. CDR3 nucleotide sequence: TGTGCCAGTCGACTGGGGAACACTGAAGCTTTCTTT.

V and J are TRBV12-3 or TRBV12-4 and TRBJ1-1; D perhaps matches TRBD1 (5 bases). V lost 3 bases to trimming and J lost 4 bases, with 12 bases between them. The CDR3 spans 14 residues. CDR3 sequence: CASSFVRARTEAFF. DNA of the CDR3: TGTGCCAGCAGTTTCGTCAGGGCACGCACTGAAGCTTTCTTT.

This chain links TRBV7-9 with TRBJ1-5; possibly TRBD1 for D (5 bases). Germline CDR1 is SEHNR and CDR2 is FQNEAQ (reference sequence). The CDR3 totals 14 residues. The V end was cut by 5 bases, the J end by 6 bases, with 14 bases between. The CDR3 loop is CASSLGGKGQPQHF. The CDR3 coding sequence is TGTGCCAGCAGCCTGGGGGGAAAGGGTCAGCCCCAGCATTTT.

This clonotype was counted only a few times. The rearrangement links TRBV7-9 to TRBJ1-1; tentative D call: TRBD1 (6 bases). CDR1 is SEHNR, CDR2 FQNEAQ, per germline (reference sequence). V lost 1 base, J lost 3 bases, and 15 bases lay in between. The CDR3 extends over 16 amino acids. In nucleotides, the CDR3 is TGTGCCAGCAGCTTAGTCCCAAACAGGGACGACACTGAAGCTTTCTTT. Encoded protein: CASSLVPNRDDTEAFF.

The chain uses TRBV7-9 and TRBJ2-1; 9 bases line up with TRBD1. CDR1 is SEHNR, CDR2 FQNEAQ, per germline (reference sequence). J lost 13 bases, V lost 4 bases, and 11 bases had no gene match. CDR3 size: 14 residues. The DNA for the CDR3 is TGTGCCAGCAGCTCAGACCGGGACAGGGCTGATCAGTTCTTC. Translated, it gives CASSSDRDRADQFF.

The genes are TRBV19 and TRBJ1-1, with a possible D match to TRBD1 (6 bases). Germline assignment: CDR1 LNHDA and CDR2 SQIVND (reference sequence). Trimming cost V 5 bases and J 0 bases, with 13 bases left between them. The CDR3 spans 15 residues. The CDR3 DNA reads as TGTGCCAGTAGTCCCCGGACAGCAATGAACACTGAAGCTTTCTTT. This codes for CASSPRTAMNTEAFF.

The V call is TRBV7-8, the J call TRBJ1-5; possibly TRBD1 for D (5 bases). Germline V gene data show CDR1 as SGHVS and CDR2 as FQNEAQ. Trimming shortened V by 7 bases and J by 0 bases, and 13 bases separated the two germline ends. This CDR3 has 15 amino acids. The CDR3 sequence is CASTPWGDSNQPQHF. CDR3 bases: TGTGCCAGCACCCCCTGGGGGGATAGCAATCAGCCCCAGCATTTT.

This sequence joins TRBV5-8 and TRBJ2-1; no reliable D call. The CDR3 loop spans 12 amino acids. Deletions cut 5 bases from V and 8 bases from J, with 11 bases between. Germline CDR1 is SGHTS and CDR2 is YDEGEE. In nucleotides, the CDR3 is TGTGCCAGCAGGCCTAAACGAGATGAGCAGTTCTTC. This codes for CASRPKRDEQFF.

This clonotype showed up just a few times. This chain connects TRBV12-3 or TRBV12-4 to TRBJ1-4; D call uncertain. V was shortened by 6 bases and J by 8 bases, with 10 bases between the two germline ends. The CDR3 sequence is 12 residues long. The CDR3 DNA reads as TGTGCCAGCAGAAACATCACCGAAAAACTGTTTTTT. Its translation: CASRNITEKLFF.

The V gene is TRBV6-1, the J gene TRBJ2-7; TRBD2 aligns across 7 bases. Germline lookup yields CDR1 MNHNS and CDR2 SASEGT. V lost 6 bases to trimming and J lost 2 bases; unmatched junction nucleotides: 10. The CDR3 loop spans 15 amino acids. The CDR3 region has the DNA TGTGCCAGCAGAGAATGGGGGGGAGGGCCCTACGAGCAGTACTTC. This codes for CASREWGGGPYEQYF.

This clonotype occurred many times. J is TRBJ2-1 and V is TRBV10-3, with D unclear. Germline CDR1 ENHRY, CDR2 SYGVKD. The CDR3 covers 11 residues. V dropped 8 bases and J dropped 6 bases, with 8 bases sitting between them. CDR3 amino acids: CAIGPPNEQFF. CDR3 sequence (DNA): TGTGCCATCGGGCCGCCCAATGAGCAGTTCTTC.

The CDR3 nucleotides are TGTGCCAGCAGCCTCCGCGGACAGGGTAACTACAATGAGCAGTTCTTC. Translated: CASSLRGQGNYNEQFF. V usage is TRBV7-4 and J usage is TRBJ2-1, with 8 positions matching TRBD1. J lost 3 bases, V lost 5 bases, and 9 bases had no gene match. This CDR3 has 16 residues. Looked up from germline, CDR1 is SGHVT and CDR2 is SQSDAQ.

CDR3 region: CSAPRLGVSNEQYF. In DNA form, the CDR3 reads TGCAGTGCGCCTCGGCTGGGGGTTTCCAACGAGCAGTACTTC. The chain carries TRBV20-1 and TRBJ2-7; D may correspond to TRBD1 or TRBD2 (5 bases each). V was trimmed by 6 bases and J by 5 bases, leaving 20 bases between them. The CDR3 has 14 residues. Germline loops: CDR1 DFQATT, CDR2 SNEGSKA (reference sequence).

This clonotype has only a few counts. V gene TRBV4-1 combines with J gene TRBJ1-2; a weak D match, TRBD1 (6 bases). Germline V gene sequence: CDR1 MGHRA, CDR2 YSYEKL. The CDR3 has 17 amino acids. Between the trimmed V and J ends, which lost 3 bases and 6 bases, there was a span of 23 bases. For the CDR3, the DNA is TGCGCCAGCAGCCAGGTCCCGGAGCCACAGGGTTTAGATGGCTACACCTTC. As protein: CASSQVPEPQGLDGYTF.

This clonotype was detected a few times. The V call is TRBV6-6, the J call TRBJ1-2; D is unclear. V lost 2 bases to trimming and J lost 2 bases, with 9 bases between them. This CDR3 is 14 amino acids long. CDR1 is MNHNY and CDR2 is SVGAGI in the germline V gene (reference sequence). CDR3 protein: CASSYAEGNYGYTF. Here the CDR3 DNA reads TGTGCCAGCAGTTACGCGGAGGGCAACTATGGCTACACCTTC.

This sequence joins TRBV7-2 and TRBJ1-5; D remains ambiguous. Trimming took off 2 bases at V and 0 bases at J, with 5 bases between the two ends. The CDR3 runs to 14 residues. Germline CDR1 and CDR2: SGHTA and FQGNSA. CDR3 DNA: TGTGCCAGCAGCTTACACGATAGCAATCAGCCCCAGCATTTT. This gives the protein CASSLHDSNQPQHF. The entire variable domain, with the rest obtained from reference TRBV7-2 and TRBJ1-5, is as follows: GAGVSQSPSNKVTEKGKDVELRCDPISGHTALYWYRQSLGQGLEFLIYFQGNSAPDKSGLPSDRFSAERTGGSVSTLTIQRTQQEDSAVYLCASSLHDSNQPQHFGDGTRLSIL.

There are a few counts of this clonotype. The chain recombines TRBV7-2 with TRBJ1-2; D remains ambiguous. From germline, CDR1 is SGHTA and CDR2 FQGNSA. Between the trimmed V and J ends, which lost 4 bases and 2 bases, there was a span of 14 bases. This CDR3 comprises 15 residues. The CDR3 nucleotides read TGTGCCAGCAGCTCAGGCGTAACGGGGAACTATGGCTACACCTTC. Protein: CASSSGVTGNYGYTF. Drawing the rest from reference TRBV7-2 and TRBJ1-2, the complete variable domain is GAGVSQSPSNKVTEKGKDVELRCDPISGHTALYWYRQSLGQGLEFLIYFQGNSAPDKSGLPSDRFSAERTGGSVSTLTIQRTQQEDSAVYLCASSSGVTGNYGYTFGSGTRLTVV.

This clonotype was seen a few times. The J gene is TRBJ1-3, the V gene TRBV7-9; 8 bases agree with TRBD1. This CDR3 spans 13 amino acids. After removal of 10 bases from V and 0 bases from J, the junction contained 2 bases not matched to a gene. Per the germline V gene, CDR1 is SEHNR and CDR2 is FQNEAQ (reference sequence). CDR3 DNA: TGTGCCACGGACAGGGTCTCTGGAAACACCATATATTTT. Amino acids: CATDRVSGNTIYF.

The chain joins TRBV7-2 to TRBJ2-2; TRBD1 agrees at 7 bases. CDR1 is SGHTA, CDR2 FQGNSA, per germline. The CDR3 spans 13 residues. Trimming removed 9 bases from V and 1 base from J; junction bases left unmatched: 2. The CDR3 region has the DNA TGTGCCAGAAGGGGGCTGAACACCGGGGAGCTGTTTTTT. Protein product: CARRGLNTGELFF.

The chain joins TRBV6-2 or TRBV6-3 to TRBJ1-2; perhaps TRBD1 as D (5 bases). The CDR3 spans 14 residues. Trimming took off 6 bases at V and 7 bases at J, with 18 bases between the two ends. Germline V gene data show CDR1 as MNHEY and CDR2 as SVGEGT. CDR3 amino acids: CASSPHDSSVGYTF. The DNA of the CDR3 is TGTGCCAGCAGCCCCCACGACAGTTCGGTTGGCTACACCTTC.

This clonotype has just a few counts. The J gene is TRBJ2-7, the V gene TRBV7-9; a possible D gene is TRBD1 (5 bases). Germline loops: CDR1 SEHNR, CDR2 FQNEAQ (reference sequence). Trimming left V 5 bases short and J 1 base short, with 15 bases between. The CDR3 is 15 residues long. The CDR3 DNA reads TGTGCCAGCAGCACGGACAAGGGCCCTTCCTACGAGCAGTACTTC. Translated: CASSTDKGPSYEQYF.

Here the CDR3 DNA reads TGCGCCAGCAGCTTGGACAGGGGAGCTGGCTACACCTTC. Translating gives CASSLDRGAGYTF. V gene TRBV5-1 combines with J gene TRBJ1-2; 7 nucleotides agree with TRBD1. The trim removed 0 bases at V and 7 bases at J, leaving 3 bases unmatched. Germline CDR1 reads SGHRS; CDR2 reads YFSETQ. This CDR3 has 13 amino acids. Full variable domain (missing parts from reference TRBV5-1 and TRBJ1-2): KAGVTQTPRYLIKTRGQQVTLSCSPISGHRSVSWYQQTPGQGLQFLFEYFSETQRNKGNFPGRFSGRQFSNSRSEMNVSTLELGDSALYLCASSLDRGAGYTFGSGTRLTVV.

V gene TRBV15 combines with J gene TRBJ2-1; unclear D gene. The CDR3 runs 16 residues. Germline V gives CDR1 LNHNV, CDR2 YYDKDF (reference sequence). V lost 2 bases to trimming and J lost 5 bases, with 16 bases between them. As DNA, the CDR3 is TGTGCCACCAGCAGAACTCTCGGCTATTCGAACAATGAGCAGTTCTTC. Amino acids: CATSRTLGYSNNEQFF.

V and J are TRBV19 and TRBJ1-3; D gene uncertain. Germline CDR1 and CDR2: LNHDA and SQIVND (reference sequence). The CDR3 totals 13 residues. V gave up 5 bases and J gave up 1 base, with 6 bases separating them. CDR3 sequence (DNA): TGTGCCAGTAGTGAAAGGTCTGGAAACACCATATATTTT. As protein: CASSERSGNTIYF.

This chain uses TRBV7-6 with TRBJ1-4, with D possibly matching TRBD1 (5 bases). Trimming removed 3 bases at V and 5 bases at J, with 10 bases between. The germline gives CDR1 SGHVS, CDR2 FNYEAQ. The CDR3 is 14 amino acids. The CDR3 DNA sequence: TGTGCCAGCAGCTTGGGGCGGCCAAATGAAAAACTGTTTTTT. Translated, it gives CASSLGRPNEKLFF.